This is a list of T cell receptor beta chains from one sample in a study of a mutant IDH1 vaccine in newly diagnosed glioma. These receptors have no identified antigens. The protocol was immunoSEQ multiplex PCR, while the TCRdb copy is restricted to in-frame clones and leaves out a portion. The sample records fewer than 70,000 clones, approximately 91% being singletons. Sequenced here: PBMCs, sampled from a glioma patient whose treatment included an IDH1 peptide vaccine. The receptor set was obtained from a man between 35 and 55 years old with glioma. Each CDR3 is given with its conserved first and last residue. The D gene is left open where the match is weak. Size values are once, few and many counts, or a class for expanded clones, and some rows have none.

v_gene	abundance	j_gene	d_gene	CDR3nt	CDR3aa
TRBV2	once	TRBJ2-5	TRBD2	TGTGCCAGCAGTGATAAGGGACTAGCGGGAGAAGGGGAAGAGACCCAGTACTTC	CASSDKGLAGEGEETQYF
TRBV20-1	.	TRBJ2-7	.	TGCAGGCCGGGTGGGTCTTACGAGCAGTACTTC	CRPGGSYEQYF
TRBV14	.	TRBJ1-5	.	TGTGCCAGCAGCTATGGGAGTCAGCCCCAGCATTTT	CASSYGSQPQHF
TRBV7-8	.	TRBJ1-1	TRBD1	TGTGCCAGCAGCTCCGGACAGGGAATGGCTGAAGCTTTCTTT	CASSSGQGMAEAFF
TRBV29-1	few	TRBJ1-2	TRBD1	TGCAGCGTTGAGGCAGGGGGCTGGGGCTATGGCTACACCTTC	CSVEAGGWGYGYTF
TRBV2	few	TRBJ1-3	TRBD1	TGTGCCAGCTCTGGGACAGACTTCTCTGGAAACACCATATATTTT	CASSGTDFSGNTIYF
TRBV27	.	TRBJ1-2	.	TGTGCCAGCAGTTTAGGATCAGGGGTGAGCGGCTACACCTTC	CASSLGSGVSGYTF
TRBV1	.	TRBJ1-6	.	TGCACCAGCAGCCAAACCCAGGGAGAGTCACCCCTCCACTTT	CTSSQTQGESPLHF
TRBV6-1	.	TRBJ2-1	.	TGTGCCAGCAGTGCCATACTAGTGTTCTCCTACAATGAGCAGTTCTTC	CASSAILVFSYNEQFF
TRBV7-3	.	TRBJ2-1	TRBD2	TGTGCCAGCAGCCCCCGTATTTCTGTCGAGCGGGGGTCCTACAATGAGCAGTTCTTC	CASSPRISVERGSYNEQFF
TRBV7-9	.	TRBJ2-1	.	TGTGCCAGCAGCTCAACAGGTCCCTCCTACAATGAGCAGTTCTTC	CASSSTGPSYNEQFF
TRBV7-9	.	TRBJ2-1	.	TGTGCCAGCAGCTTCGTCCAATACAATGAGCAGTTCTTC	CASSFVQYNEQFF
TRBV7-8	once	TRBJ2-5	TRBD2	TGTGCCAGCAGCTCCGGGGGGGCAGGGCCAGAGACCCAGTACTTC	CASSSGGAGPETQYF
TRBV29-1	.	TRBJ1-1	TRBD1	TGCAGCGGGCGGGACAGGGTCGGAGGTGAAGCTTTCTTT	CSGRDRVGGEAFF
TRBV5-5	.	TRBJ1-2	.	TGTGCCAGCAGCTTGGGTGGGGTAACTAACTATGGCTACACCTTC	CASSLGGVTNYGYTF
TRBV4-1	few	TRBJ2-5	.	TGCGCCAGCAGCCAAGGGTTAGGGCTAGCGCGAGAGACCCAGTACTTC	CASSQGLGLARETQYF
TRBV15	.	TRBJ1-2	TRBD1	TGTGCCACCAGAGACTATGGACAGGGCGGACTGAACTATGGCTACACCTTC	CATRDYGQGGLNYGYTF
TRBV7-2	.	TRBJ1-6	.	TGTGCCAGCAGCTTAGCGAACAGGGTAAATTCACCCCTCCACTTT	CASSLANRVNSPLHF
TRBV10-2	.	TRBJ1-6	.	TGCGCCAGCAGGGGGAGTGTGAATAATTCACCCCTCCACTTT	CASRGSVNNSPLHF
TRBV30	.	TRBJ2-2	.	TGTGCCTGGAGTGAGGGATTTGGCCCCAACACCGGGGAGCTGTTTTTT	CAWSEGFGPNTGELFF
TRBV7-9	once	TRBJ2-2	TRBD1	TGTGCCAGCAGCTTAGGGGGACAGATTACCGGGGAGCTGTTTTTT	CASSLGGQITGELFF
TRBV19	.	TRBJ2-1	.	TGTGCCAGTAGTATAGACGAGGGAGTATCTCAGTTCTTC	CASSIDEGVSQFF
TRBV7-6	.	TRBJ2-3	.	TGTGCCAGCAGCTTAGAACTGGGTGAGCAGTATTTT	CASSLELGEQYF
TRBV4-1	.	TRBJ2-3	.	TGCGCCAGCAGCCAAGGGACAGGCACAGATACGCAGTATTTT	CASSQGTGTDTQYF
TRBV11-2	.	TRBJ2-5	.	TGTGCCAGCAGGCCCACGGGGTACCAAGAGACCCAGTACTTC	CASRPTGYQETQYF
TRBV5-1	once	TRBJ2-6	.	TGCGCCAGCAGCTCCTACAGGGACCGGGCTGGGGCCAACGTCCTGACTTTC	CASSSYRDRAGANVLTF
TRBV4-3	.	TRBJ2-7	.	TGCGCCAGCAGCCAAGAACCAGACCTTTACGAGCAGTACTTC	CASSQEPDLYEQYF
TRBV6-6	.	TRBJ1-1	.	TGTGCCAGCGCTGTGGACCTGAACACTGAAGCTTTCTTT	CASAVDLNTEAFF
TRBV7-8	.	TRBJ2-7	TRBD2	TGTGCCAGCAGCTTAAGCAGGGGGACTAGCGGGAGGCCTACCGCCCTCCTCTACGAGCAGTACTTC	CASSLSRGTSGRPTALLYEQYF
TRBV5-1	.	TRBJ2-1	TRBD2	TGCGCCAGCAGCTTGGAAACGGGAGGTAACAATGAGCAGTTCTTC	CASSLETGGNNEQFF
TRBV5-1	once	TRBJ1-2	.	TGCGCCAGCAGCTCAGTGGGGAGATATGGCTACACCTTC	CASSSVGRYGYTF
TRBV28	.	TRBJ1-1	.	TGTGCCAGCAGGATACAAGGGGGAAGGAACACTGAAGCTTTCTTT	CASRIQGGRNTEAFF
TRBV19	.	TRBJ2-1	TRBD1	TGTGCCAGTAGTCTAAATACCGGAGGACAGGGCCATGAGCAGTTCTTC	CASSLNTGGQGHEQFF
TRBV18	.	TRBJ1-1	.	TGTGCCAGCTCACCCCTACAGAACACTGAAGCTTTCTTT	CASSPLQNTEAFF
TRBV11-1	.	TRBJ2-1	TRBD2	TGTGCCAGCAGCTTAGGGGGGAGGGTTAGTAATGAGCAGTTCTTC	CASSLGGRVSNEQFF